The clone carrying this T cell receptor beta chain has just a few counts. The authors built TCR beta libraries using iRepertoire HTBI primers and Arm-PCR of CDR3 regions. One entry per CDR3 protein, called by TCRdb with MiXCR from the multiplex PCR reads. The data contain under 500,000 distinct CDR3 sequences, 20% of them seen just once; the ten biggest clones take up around 21%. V lost 5 bases and J 0 bases, leaving 11 bases between the germline ends. The CDR3 length is 14 residues. The V gene's germline CDR1 is SGHRS and CDR2 YFSETQ. Time point meaning: persistent/refractory GD, antithyroid drugs over 5 years with positive TRAb. PBMC-extracted RNA yielded the TCR library. The entry originates in a study of regulatory T cells in long-lasting Graves disease.

Here the sequenced sample was peripheral blood mononuclear cells (PBMCs), taken when the disease was refractory, from a patient treated with antithyroid drugs. The gene calls are TRBV5-1 and TRBJ1-1; D unclear. The clonotype was recovered from a female donor with Graves disease. This CDR3 reads CASSFPDMNTEAFF. The DNA for the CDR3 is TGCGCCAGCAGTTTCCCCGACATGAACACTGAAGCTTTCTTT.